A single sample gave rise to the 22 T cell receptor beta chains below, sequenced in a study of blood T cell repertoires in COVID-19. Assay used: immunoSEQ multiplex PCR; TCRdb lists only in-frame clones, some missing. The table lists around 130,000 clones, approximately 83% of them singletons. Source material: peripheral blood. The source of these receptors is a woman in her fifties or sixties who had recovered from COVID-19.

This clone was recorded a few times. The chain recombines TRBV19 with TRBJ1-2; tentatively, D is TRBD1 (5 bases). Germline V gene data show CDR1 as LNHDA and CDR2 as SQIVND (reference sequence). The CDR3 totals 15 residues. V lost 0 bases and J 4 bases, leaving 12 bases between the germline ends. In DNA form, the CDR3 reads TGTGCCAGTAGTATAGAGGCAGGGAATCCCTATGGCTACACCTTC. Its protein is CASSIEAGNPYGYTF. The full variable domain, in which reference TRBV19 and TRBJ1-2 provide the parts outside the CDR3, is DGGITQSPKYLFRKEGQNVTLSCEQNLNHDAMYWYRQDPGQGLRLIYYSQIVNDFQKGDIAEGYSVSREKKESFPLTVTSAQKNPTAFYLCASSIEAGNPYGYTFGSGTRLTVV.

The J gene is TRBJ1-6, the V gene TRBV9; 7 bases agree with TRBD1. The germline V gene encodes CDR1 SGDLS and CDR2 YYNGEE. The V and J ends lost 3 bases and 6 bases, in that order; junction bases with no gene match: 3. This CDR3 spans 14 amino acids. CDR3 DNA: TGTGCCAGCAGCGCCGGGACAGTTAATTCACCCCTCCACTTT. Residues: CASSAGTVNSPLHF.

This chain links TRBV2 with TRBJ1-5; no definite D call. V gave up 5 bases and J gave up 2 bases, with 13 bases separating them. Germline loops: CDR1 SNHLY, CDR2 FYNNEI. The CDR3 length is 15 residues. CDR3 amino acids: CASSRSTVGNQPQHF. As DNA, the CDR3 is TGTGCCAGCAGTAGGAGTACGGTGGGCAATCAGCCCCAGCATTTT.

The gene calls are TRBV18 and TRBJ2-1; D unclear. CDR3 length: 15 amino acids. Germline V gene data show CDR1 as KGHSH and CDR2 as LQKENI. V was pared by 3 bases and J by 1 base, with 10 bases between. CDR3 nucleotides: TGTGCCAGCTCACCCATCGACATATCCTACAATGAGCAGTTCTTC. As protein: CASSPIDISYNEQFF.

V is TRBV27 and J is TRBJ2-5, with 7 bases that match TRBD1. This CDR3 comprises 13 residues. V trimming: 8 bases; J trimming: 5 bases; junction bases outside the gene matches: 8. Germline V gene lookup returns CDR1 MNHEY and CDR2 SMNVEV (reference sequence). Here the CDR3 reads CASQRTGLETQYF. In DNA, the CDR3 is TGTGCCAGCCAAAGGACAGGCCTGGAGACCCAGTACTTC.

The rearrangement joins TRBV11-3 to TRBJ2-5; D perhaps matches TRBD2 (5 bases). The CDR3 is 15 residues long. With 3 bases removed from V and 4 bases from J, the gap between germline ends came to 15 bases. Germline values: CDR1 SGHNT, CDR2 YENEEA. CDR3 protein: CASSFHSDWVETQYF. Written as DNA, the CDR3 is TGTGCCAGCAGCTTTCATAGCGATTGGGTAGAGACCCAGTACTTC.

This chain connects TRBV19 to TRBJ1-1; D is perhaps TRBD1 (6 bases). This CDR3 spans 15 amino acids. The V gene's germline CDR1 is LNHDA and CDR2 SQIVND (reference sequence). The V end lost 2 bases, the J end lost 0 bases, and 10 bases lay between the germline ends. The CDR3 here is CASSIRTGLNTEAFF. CDR3 coding DNA: TGTGCCAGTAGTATACGAACAGGGCTGAACACTGAAGCTTTCTTT.

The CDR3 coding sequence is TGTGCCAGCAGGCCGAAAACAGATTCAATCTCTGGGGCCAACGTCCTGACTTTC. Translation: CASRPKTDSISGANVLTF. This chain links TRBV7-8 with TRBJ2-6, with D unresolved. The V gene lost 6 bases and the J gene lost 0 bases, with 18 bases spanning the gap. The CDR3 consists of 18 residues. Germline V gene lookup returns CDR1 SGHVS and CDR2 FQNEAQ.

The chain couples TRBV5-1 to TRBJ1-4; D is undetermined. CDR3 length equals 12 residues. Per the germline V gene, CDR1 is SGHRS and CDR2 is YFSETQ. V was trimmed by 5 bases and J by 2 bases, leaving 4 bases between them. The CDR3 spells CASRETNEKLFF. The CDR3 DNA reads TGCGCCAGCAGGGAGACTAATGAAAAACTGTTTTTT.

This chain links TRBV6-1 with TRBJ1-6; no clear D. Germline CDR1 reads MNHNS; CDR2 reads SASEGT. This CDR3 has 14 residues. With 3 bases removed from V and 6 bases from J, the gap between germline ends came to 9 bases. The CDR3 DNA sequence: TGTGCCAGCAGTGAGTCAGATCTTAATTCACCCCTCCACTTT. Translated: CASSESDLNSPLHF.

This chain links TRBV7-2 with TRBJ1-2; D may be TRBD1 (5 bases). There are 13 residues in the CDR3. Germline V CDR1 and CDR2: SGHTA, FQGNSA. V lost 5 bases and J 6 bases, leaving 13 bases between the germline ends. The CDR3 reads CASSVYSTDGYTF. Here the CDR3 DNA reads TGTGCCAGCAGCGTCTATTCGACAGATGGCTACACCTTC.

The chain is built from TRBV4-1 and TRBJ2-1; 14 nucleotides line up with TRBD2. The CDR3 runs 17 residues. Trimming took 4 bases from V and 4 from J; bases not matched to a gene: 6. The germline gives CDR1 MGHRA, CDR2 YSYEKL. CDR3 sequence reads: CASSLGTSGGEYNEQFF. CDR3 nucleotide sequence: TGCGCCAGCAGCCTGGGGACTAGCGGGGGAGAGTACAATGAGCAGTTCTTC.

This clone was seen a single time. The rearrangement links TRBV29-1 to TRBJ2-1; a weak D match, TRBD2 (5 bases). Trimming removed 6 bases from V and 9 bases from J, with 21 bases in between. Germline V gene sequence: CDR1 SQVTM, CDR2 ANQGSEA. This CDR3 is 14 amino acids long. This CDR3 is CSVVLYSTGSEQFF. CDR3 DNA sequence: TGCAGCGTCGTTCTGTACTCCACGGGGAGTGAGCAGTTCTTC.

The chain uses TRBV6-5 and TRBJ1-4; D unresolved. CDR3 length: 14 residues. Germline-derived CDR1 and CDR2 are MNHEY and SVGAGI. The V end lost 6 bases, the J end lost 0 bases, and 8 bases lay between the germline ends. The CDR3, as DNA: TGTGCCAGCAGACGACTTGCAACTAATGAAAAACTGTTTTTT. Translated, it gives CASRRLATNEKLFF.

The J gene is TRBJ2-3, the V gene TRBV27, with a tentative D call TRBD1 (6 bases). CDR1 MNHEY and CDR2 SMNVEV come from the germline V gene (reference sequence). Trimming stripped 10 bases from V and 0 bases from J, with 17 bases between. CDR3 length: 15 residues. The CDR3 region is CATATRQGSTDTQYF. The CDR3 nucleotides read TGTGCCACCGCCACGAGGCAGGGGAGCACAGATACGCAGTATTTT.

The table lists this clone with a few counts. The rearrangement joins TRBV6-5 to TRBJ2-3; TRBD2 might be the D (5 bases). Germline V lookup: CDR1 MNHEY, CDR2 SVGAGI. Trimming removed 2 bases at V and 3 bases at J, with 9 bases between. The CDR3 extends over 14 amino acids. The CDR3 DNA reads as TGTGCCAGCAGTTACAGGAGGAGGACAGATACGCAGTATTTT. This translates into CASSYRRRTDTQYF.

The CDR3 protein is CASRTVREQGIYGYTF. The CDR3, as DNA: TGTGCCAGTAGAACCGTAAGGGAACAGGGTATCTATGGCTACACCTTC. The V call is TRBV19, the J call TRBJ1-2, with a possible D match to TRBD1 (6 bases). Germline values: CDR1 LNHDA, CDR2 SQIVND (reference sequence). The CDR3 contains 16 residues. The V and J ends lost 6 bases and 4 bases respectively, with 21 bases between them.

V and J are TRBV11-3 and TRBJ2-1; 9 bases are shared with TRBD2. Germline assignment: CDR1 SGHNT and CDR2 YENEEA. CDR3 size: 16 residues. The ends lost 5 bases at V and 7 bases at J; junction bases unmatched: 12. CDR3: CASSPAGLARRNEQFF. DNA of the CDR3: TGTGCCAGCAGCCCGGCAGGACTAGCGCGAAGGAATGAGCAGTTCTTC.

The chain combines TRBV5-5 with TRBJ2-7, with 12 positions matching TRBD2. Trimming took 2 bases from V and 2 from J; bases not matched to a gene: 5. Germline CDR1 SGHKS, CDR2 YYEKEE (reference sequence). The CDR3 is 16 residues long. The CDR3 sequence is CASSLHLAGGAYEQYF. CDR3 bases: TGTGCCAGCAGCTTACACCTAGCGGGAGGGGCCTACGAGCAGTACTTC.

The V call is TRBV6-5, the J call TRBJ2-2, with D tentatively TRBD1 (6 bases). V was shortened by 6 bases and J by 1 base, with 12 bases between the two germline ends. The CDR3 is made up of 15 amino acids. Germline V lookup: CDR1 MNHEY, CDR2 SVGAGI. The CDR3: CASSRTTGNTGELFF. The CDR3 DNA reads TGTGCCAGCAGCCGTACGACAGGGAACACCGGGGAGCTGTTTTTT.

The V call is TRBV7-3, the J call TRBJ2-5; the match to TRBD2 covers 7 bases. Germline-derived CDR1 and CDR2 are SGHTA and FQGTGA. V lost 2 bases to trimming and J lost 5 bases; unmatched junction nucleotides: 8. This CDR3 has 15 amino acids. For the CDR3, the DNA is TGTGCCAGCAGCTTAGTACCCGGGAGGTGGGAGACCCAGTACTTC. Translation: CASSLVPGRWETQYF.

The chain has TRBV14 and TRBJ1-1; possibly TRBD1 for D (5 bases). The CDR3 is made up of 15 amino acids. CDR1 and CDR2 (germline): SGHDN, FVKESK. Trimming removed 0 bases from V and 6 bases from J, with 14 bases in between. CDR3 DNA: TGTGCCAGCAGCCAAGATATTGGTGGGGGGGCTGAAGCTTTCTTT. It encodes CASSQDIGGGAEAFF.